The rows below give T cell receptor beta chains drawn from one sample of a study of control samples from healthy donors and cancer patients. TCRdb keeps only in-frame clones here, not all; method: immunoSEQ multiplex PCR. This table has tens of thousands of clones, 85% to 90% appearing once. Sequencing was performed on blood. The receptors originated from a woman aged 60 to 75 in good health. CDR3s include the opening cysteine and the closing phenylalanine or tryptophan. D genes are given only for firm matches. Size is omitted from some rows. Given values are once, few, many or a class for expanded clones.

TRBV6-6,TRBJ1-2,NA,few,CASSGGGKYGYTF,TGTGCCAGCAGTGGAGGAGGGAAGTATGGCTACACCTTC
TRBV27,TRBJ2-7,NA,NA,CASRRSQESYEQYF,TGTGCCAGCAGGCGGTCTCAGGAGTCCTACGAGCAGTACTTC
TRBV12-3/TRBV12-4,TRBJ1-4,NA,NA,CASRGTTGEKLFF,TGTGCCAGCAGGGGGACGACTGGAGAAAAACTGTTTTTT
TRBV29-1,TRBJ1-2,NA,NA,CSVGGLGTNYGYTF,TGCAGCGTTGGGGGTTTAGGGACTAACTATGGCTACACCTTC
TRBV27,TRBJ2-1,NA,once,CASSSSRGSGNEQFF,TGTGCCAGCAGTTCCTCTAGAGGCTCCGGGAATGAGCAGTTCTTC
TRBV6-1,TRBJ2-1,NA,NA,CASSEAGGSYGEQFF,TGTGCCAGCAGTGAAGCGGGAGGAAGCTACGGTGAGCAGTTCTTC
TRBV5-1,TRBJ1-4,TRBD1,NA,CASSTTQGAREKLFF,TGCGCCAGCAGCACTACACAGGGGGCGCGAGAAAAACTGTTTTTT
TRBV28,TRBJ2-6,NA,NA,CASSATGAGANVLTF,TGTGCCAGCAGTGCTACAGGAGCTGGGGCCAACGTCCTGACTTTC
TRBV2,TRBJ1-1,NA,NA,CASSIRRGGTEAFF,TGTGCCAGCAGTATAAGAAGGGGCGGCACTGAAGCTTTCTTT
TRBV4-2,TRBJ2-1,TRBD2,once,CASSARKRESEQFF,TGTGCCAGCAGCGCCCGCAAGCGGGAGAGTGAGCAGTTCTTC
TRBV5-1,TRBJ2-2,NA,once,CASSFGRENTGELFF,TGCGCCAGCAGCTTTGGCAGGGAGAACACCGGGGAGCTGTTTTTT
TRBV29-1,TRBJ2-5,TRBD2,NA,CSVELRGVGETQYF,TGCAGCGTTGAATTACGGGGGGTCGGAGAGACCCAGTACTTC
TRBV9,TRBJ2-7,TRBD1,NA,CASSVGTGSSYEQYF,TGTGCCAGCAGCGTGGGGACAGGGAGCTCCTACGAGCAGTACTTC
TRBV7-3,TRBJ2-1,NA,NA,CASSTYGGNEQFF,TGTGCCAGCAGCACCTACGGGGGCAATGAGCAGTTCTTC
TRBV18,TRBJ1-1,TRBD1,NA,CASSPRQGNTEAFF,TGTGCCAGCTCACCTCGACAGGGGAACACTGAAGCTTTCTTT
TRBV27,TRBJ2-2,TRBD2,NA,CASSLAGGTGELFF,TGTGCCAGCAGTTTAGCGGGGGGCACCGGGGAGCTGTTTTTT
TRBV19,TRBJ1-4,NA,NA,CASSPQGVVGSPTDEKLFF,TGTGCCAGTAGTCCCCAAGGAGTTGTAGGATCGCCTACTGATGAAAAACTGTTTTTT
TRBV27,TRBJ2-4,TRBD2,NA,CASSRGGAGNIQYF,TGTGCCAGCAGCCGGGGGGGCGCGGGGAACATTCAGTACTTC
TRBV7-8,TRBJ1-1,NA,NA,CASSRDWNTEAFF,TGTGCCAGCAGCCGTGACTGGAACACTGAAGCTTTCTTT
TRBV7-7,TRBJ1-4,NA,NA,CASRSKTGQKKKLFF,TGTGCTAGCAGATCCAAAACCGGACAGAAAAAAAAACTGTTTTTT
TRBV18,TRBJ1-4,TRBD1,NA,CASSPRQGGDEKLFF,TGTGCCAGCTCACCACGACAGGGGGGGGATGAAAAACTGTTTTTT
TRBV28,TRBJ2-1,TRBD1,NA,CASSPWTGTYNEQFF,TGTGCCAGCAGTCCCTGGACAGGAACCTACAATGAGCAGTTCTTC
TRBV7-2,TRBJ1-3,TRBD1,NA,CASSKTGPGNTIYF,TGTGCCAGCAGCAAGACAGGGCCTGGAAACACCATATATTTT
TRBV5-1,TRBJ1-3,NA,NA,CASSLTAAGNTIYF,TGCGCCAGCAGCTTGACAGCGGCTGGAAACACCATATATTTT
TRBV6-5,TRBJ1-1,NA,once,CASENSGGTEAFF,TGTGCCAGCGAAAACTCGGGGGGCACTGAAGCTTTCTTT
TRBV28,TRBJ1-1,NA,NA,CASIQVLNTEAFF,TGTGCCAGCATACAGGTGCTGAACACTGAAGCTTTCTTT
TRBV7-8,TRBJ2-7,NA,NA,CASSLAYGAAYEQYF,TGTGCCAGCAGCTTAGCGTACGGCGCCGCCTACGAGCAGTACTTC
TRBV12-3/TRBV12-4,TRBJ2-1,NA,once,CASSSRQGGEQFF,TGTGCCAGCAGTTCCCGGCAGGGCGGTGAGCAGTTCTTC
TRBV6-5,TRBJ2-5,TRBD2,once,CASSQGLAAGETQYF,TGTGCCAGCAGTCAGGGACTAGCGGCGGGGGAGACCCAGTACTTC
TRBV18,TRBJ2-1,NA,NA,CASSQLESSYNEQFF,TGTGCCAGCTCACAACTCGAGAGCTCCTACAATGAGCAGTTCTTC
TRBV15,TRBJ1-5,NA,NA,CATSRDLQPQHF,TGTGCCACCAGCAGAGATTTGCAGCCCCAGCATTTT
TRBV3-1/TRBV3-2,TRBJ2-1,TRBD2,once,CASSLGTSGKDEQFF,TGTGCCAGCAGCCTTGGGACTAGCGGGAAGGATGAGCAGTTCTTC
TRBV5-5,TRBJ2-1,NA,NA,CASSYRELNNEQFF,TGTGCCAGCAGCTACAGGGAACTTAACAATGAGCAGTTCTTC
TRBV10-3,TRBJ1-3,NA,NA,CAISELYSGNTIYF,TGTGCCATCAGTGAGCTGTACTCTGGAAACACCATATATTTT
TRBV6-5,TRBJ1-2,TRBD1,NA,CASTYGDRGGYGYTF,TGTGCCAGCACCTACGGGGACAGGGGGGGCTATGGCTACACCTTC
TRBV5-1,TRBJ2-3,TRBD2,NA,CASSLVAGEGNTQYF,TGCGCCAGCAGCTTGGTAGCGGGGGAGGGAAATACGCAGTATTTT
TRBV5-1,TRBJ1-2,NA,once,CASSGDNNYGYTF,TGCGCCAGCAGCGGGGACAATAACTATGGCTACACCTTC
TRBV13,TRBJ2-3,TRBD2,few,CASSPRLAGGSTDTQYF,TGTGCCAGCAGCCCAAGACTAGCGGGAGGGAGCACAGATACGCAGTATTTT
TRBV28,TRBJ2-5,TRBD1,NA,CASSIGTGVGETQYF,TGTGCCAGCAGTATTGGGACAGGGGTCGGTGAGACCCAGTACTTC
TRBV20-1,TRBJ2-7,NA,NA,CSASLARRGEQYF,TGCAGTGCTAGTCTGGCCAGAAGGGGGGAGCAGTACTTC
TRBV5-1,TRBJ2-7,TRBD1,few,CASSLWFGAGTGSYEQYF,TGCGCCAGCAGTCTCTGGTTCGGGGCCGGGACAGGGAGTTACGAGCAGTACTTC
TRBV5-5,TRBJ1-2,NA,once,CASSLFVRAENYGYTF,TGTGCCAGCAGCTTGTTCGTGAGGGCAGAGAACTATGGCTACACCTTC
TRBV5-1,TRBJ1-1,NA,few,CASSFEPTNTEAFF,TGCGCCAGCAGCTTTGAGCCGACTAACACTGAAGCTTTCTTT
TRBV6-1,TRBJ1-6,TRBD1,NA,CASSDRGGYNSPLHF,TGTGCCAGCAGTGACAGGGGGGGGTATAATTCACCCCTCCACTTT
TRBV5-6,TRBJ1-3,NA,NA,CASSLALGQAGNTIYF,TGTGCCAGCAGCTTGGCTCTTGGGCAGGCTGGAAACACCATATATTTT
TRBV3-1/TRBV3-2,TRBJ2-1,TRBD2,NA,CASSQGWGEGYNEQFF,TGTGCCAGCAGCCAAGGTTGGGGGGAGGGCTACAATGAGCAGTTCTTC
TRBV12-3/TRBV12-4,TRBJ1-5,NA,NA,CASSLGDQPQHF,TGTGCCAGCAGTTTGGGGGATCAGCCCCAGCATTTT